This TCR beta chain was documented in a study of cytomegalovirus exposure and HLA in healthy donors. The study's findings and limits: Researchers catalogued about 150 TCR beta chains as cytomegalovirus-associated. The majority of TCR sequences were rare, yet some public TCRs appeared in many donors. A few of the chains that were CMV-associated were confirmed in vitro to be specific for CMV antigens. Per published reports, the classifier diagnosed cytomegalovirus status with high specificity and sensitivity.

About this clone: No antigen is known for it.

Assay: immunoSEQ multiplex PCR; the TCRdb copy retains only in-frame clones and omits some. The sample consists of around 49,000 clones, around 94% of them appearing once. Sequenced material: PBMCs. The TCR originated in a man aged 18 to 29 in good health and CMV-seronegative.

The CDR3 protein is CASSAQPGTSGYEQYF. CDR3 DNA sequence: TGTGCCAGCAGCGCCCAGCCCGGGACTAGCGGATACGAGCAGTACTTC. The chain uses TRBV9 and TRBJ2-7, with 11 bases aligning to TRBD2. V trimming: 3 bases; J trimming: 4 bases; junction bases outside the gene matches: 9. CDR1 is SGDLS and CDR2 is YYNGEE in the germline V gene. CDR3 length: 16 amino acids.